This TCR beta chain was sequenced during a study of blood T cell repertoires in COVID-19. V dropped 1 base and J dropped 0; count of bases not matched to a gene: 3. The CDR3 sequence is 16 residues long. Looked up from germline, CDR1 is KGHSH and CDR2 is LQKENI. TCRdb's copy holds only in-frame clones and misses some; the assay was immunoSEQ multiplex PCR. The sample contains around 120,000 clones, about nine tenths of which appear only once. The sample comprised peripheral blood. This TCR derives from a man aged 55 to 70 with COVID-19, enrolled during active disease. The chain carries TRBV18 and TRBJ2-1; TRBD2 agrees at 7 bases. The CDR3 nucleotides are TGTGCCAGCTCACCACGGCGCGGGGGCTCCTACAATGAGCAGTTCTTC. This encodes CASSPRRGGSYNEQFF.